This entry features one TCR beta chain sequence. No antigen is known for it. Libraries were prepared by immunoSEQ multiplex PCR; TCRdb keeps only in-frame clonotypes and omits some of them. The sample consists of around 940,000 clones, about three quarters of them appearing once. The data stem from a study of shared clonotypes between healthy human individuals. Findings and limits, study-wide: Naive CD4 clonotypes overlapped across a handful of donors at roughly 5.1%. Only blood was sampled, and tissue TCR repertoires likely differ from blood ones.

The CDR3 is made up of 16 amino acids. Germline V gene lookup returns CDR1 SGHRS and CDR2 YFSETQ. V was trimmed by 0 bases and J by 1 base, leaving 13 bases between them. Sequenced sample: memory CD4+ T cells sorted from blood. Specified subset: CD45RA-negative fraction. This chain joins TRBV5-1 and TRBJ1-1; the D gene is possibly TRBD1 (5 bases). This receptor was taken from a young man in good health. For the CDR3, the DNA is TGCGCCAGCAGCTTGGCTGGGGGACGAGGGAACACTGAAGCTTTCTTT. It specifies CASSLAGGRGNTEAFF.